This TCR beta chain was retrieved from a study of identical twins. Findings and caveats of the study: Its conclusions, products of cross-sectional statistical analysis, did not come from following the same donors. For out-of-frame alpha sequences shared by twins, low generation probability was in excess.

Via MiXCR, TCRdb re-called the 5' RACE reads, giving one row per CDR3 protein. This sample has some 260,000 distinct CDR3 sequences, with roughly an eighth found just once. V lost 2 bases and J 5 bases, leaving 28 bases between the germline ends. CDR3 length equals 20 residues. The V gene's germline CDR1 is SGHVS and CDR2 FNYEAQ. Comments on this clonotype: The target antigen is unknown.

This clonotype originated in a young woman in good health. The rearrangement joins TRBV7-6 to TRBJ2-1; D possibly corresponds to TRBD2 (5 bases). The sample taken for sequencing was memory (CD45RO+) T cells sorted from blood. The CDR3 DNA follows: TGTGCCAGCAGCTTATTGATTCGGAGCGGACCCTCCTCGTTGAACAATGAGCAGTTCTTC. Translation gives CASSLLIRSGPSSLNNEQFF.